The next 31 T cell receptor beta chains were all read from a single sample in a study of blood T cell repertoires in COVID-19. The repertoire was sequenced with immunoSEQ multiplex PCR; TCRdb's copy has only in-frame clones and lacks some. The sample yields 110,000 to 150,000 clones, roughly 79% seen once. The specimen was peripheral blood. Receptors were obtained from a human donor in a cohort sampled during active COVID-19.

This clone was observed a few times. The chain joins TRBV29-1 to TRBJ2-7; D remains unclear. The CDR3 has 12 amino acids. Trimming took off 4 bases at V and 3 bases at J, with 10 bases between the two ends. The germline V gene has CDR1 SQVTM and CDR2 ANQGSEA. The CDR3 DNA reads TGCAGCGTTGGTAAGACACTCTACGAGCAGTACTTC. Residues: CSVGKTLYEQYF.

V usage is TRBV18 and J usage is TRBJ2-3; D is perhaps TRBD2 (5 bases). V gave up 6 bases and J gave up 6 bases, with 10 bases separating them. The CDR3 is 12 amino acids. Germline CDR1 KGHSH, CDR2 LQKENI. In DNA form, the CDR3 reads TGTGCCAGCTCTTTGACGGGGGATACGCAGTATTTT. Translation: CASSLTGDTQYF.

The chain uses TRBV29-1 and TRBJ2-7; D is possibly TRBD2 (6 bases). Germline V gene sequence: CDR1 SQVTM, CDR2 ANQGSEA. The CDR3 covers 13 residues. The germline V and J ends were trimmed by 7 bases and 2 bases, with 15 bases remaining between them. CDR3 in amino acids: CSARRDSAYEQYF. The CDR3 nucleotides are TGCAGCGCCCGCCGGGACTCCGCCTACGAGCAGTACTTC.

This chain uses TRBV24-1 with TRBJ2-7; 9 bases are a match to TRBD1. The V gene end was trimmed by 5 bases and the J gene end by 6 bases; junction bases not matched to a gene: 1. Germline assignment: CDR1 KGHDR and CDR2 SFDVKD. The CDR3 sequence is 12 residues long. The CDR3 is CATSGGQGEQYF. DNA of the CDR3: TGTGCCACCAGTGGGGGACAGGGCGAGCAGTACTTC.

The V and J genes are TRBV4-3 and TRBJ2-7; D is ambiguous. From germline, CDR1 is LGHNA and CDR2 YSLEER. This CDR3 spans 13 amino acids. Deletions cut 1 base from V and 3 bases from J, with 7 bases between. As DNA, the CDR3 is TGCGCCAGCAGCCAAGGACTGGACTACGAGCAGTACTTC. Its protein is CASSQGLDYEQYF.

Of note for this clone: This sample includes further DNA sequences coding for the same CDR3. The chain joins TRBV7-2 to TRBJ2-7; 7 nucleotides match TRBD2. CDR3 length: 15 amino acids. The V segment lost 1 base and the J segment 1 base; nucleotides outside the gene matches: 4. Germline values: CDR1 SGHTA, CDR2 FQGNSA. CDR3 sequence: CASSLGGSLSYEQYF. CDR3 coding DNA: TGTGCCAGCAGCTTAGGCGGGAGTCTATCCTACGAGCAGTACTTC.

The chain employs TRBV19 and TRBJ2-5; D perhaps matches TRBD1 (5 bases). The V gene's germline CDR1 is LNHDA and CDR2 SQIVND (reference sequence). Trimming pared 3 bases from V and 5 bases from J, leaving 19 bases between. The CDR3 sequence is 16 residues long. The CDR3 DNA follows: TGTGCCAGTAGTATCGACTCAGGGTATTACAGGGAGACCCAGTACTTC. Translated: CASSIDSGYYRETQYF.

The V gene is TRBV21-1, the J gene TRBJ1-3; the listed D gene, TRBD1, was not tested against the DNA. TRBV21-1 is given as a pseudogene. The CDR3 sequence is 17 residues long. The CDR3 bases are TGTGCCAGCAGCAAACCAGGTCCCCTCGCTTCTGGAAACACCATATATTTT. Translating gives CASSKPGPLASGNTIYF.

The chain uses TRBV28 and TRBJ2-7; 8 bases are a match to TRBD2. Per germline, CDR1 MDHEN and CDR2 SYDVKM. This CDR3 is built from 16 residues. V shed 4 bases and J 4 bases; nucleotides not matched to a gene: 12. The CDR3 region is CASSSPGGDPTYEQYF. The CDR3 region has the DNA TGTGCCAGCAGTTCCCCCGGGGGGGACCCAACGTACGAGCAGTACTTC.

J is TRBJ1-6 and V is TRBV28, with 8 bases lining up with TRBD1. This CDR3 is 14 amino acids long. CDR1 and CDR2 (germline): MDHEN, SYDVKM. Trimming at V came to 6 bases and at J to 10 bases, leaving 8 bases not matched to a gene. The CDR3 region is CASRRGQVGSPLHF. The CDR3 region has the DNA TGTGCCAGCAGGAGGGGACAGGTTGGCTCACCCCTCCACTTT.

The chain employs TRBV4-2 and TRBJ2-6; TRBD1 matches 7 bases. The CDR3 extends over 17 amino acids. Germline V CDR1 and CDR2: LGHNA, YNFKEQ. Trimming took 1 base from V and 0 from J; bases not matched to a gene: 3. The CDR3 DNA is TGTGCCAGCAGCCAAGCCCGGGACAGCTCTGGGGCCAACGTCCTGACTTTC. This sequence encodes CASSQARDSSGANVLTF.

This clone was picked up one time. This chain connects TRBV27 to TRBJ2-1; a weak D match, TRBD2 (6 bases). This CDR3 region has 14 residues. Germline loops: CDR1 MNHEY, CDR2 SMNVEV (reference sequence). V was pared by 2 bases and J by 9 bases, with 14 bases between. In nucleotides, the CDR3 is TGTGCCAGCAGTTTAAGGCTAGCGCTGGGTGAGCAGTTCTTC. As protein: CASSLRLALGEQFF.

The rearrangement links TRBV5-1 to TRBJ2-1; 8 positions agree with TRBD2. The CDR3 contains 16 residues. Trimming removed 0 bases from V and 7 bases from J; junction bases left unmatched: 9. Germline V CDR1 and CDR2: SGHRS, YFSETQ. CDR3 protein: CASSLVEAGAGNEQFF. CDR3 coding DNA: TGCGCCAGCAGCTTGGTCGAAGCGGGAGCGGGTAATGAGCAGTTCTTC. Using reference TRBV5-1 and TRBJ2-1 for the parts outside the CDR3, the full variable domain is KAGVTQTPRYLIKTRGQQVTLSCSPISGHRSVSWYQQTPGQGLQFLFEYFSETQRNKGNFPGRFSGRQFSNSRSEMNVSTLELGDSALYLCASSLVEAGAGNEQFFGPGTRLTVL.

In this sample, this clone turned up a few times. V is TRBV7-2 and J is TRBJ2-1; 7 positions match TRBD2. Germline V gives CDR1 SGHTA, CDR2 FQGNSA. The CDR3 totals 15 residues. With 3 bases clipped from V and 6 bases from J, the junction kept 8 bases outside the gene matches. The CDR3 nucleotides read TGTGCCAGCAGCTTTTCCCGGACTAGTGGCAATGAGCAGTTCTTC. It encodes CASSFSRTSGNEQFF.

The V call is TRBV6-5, the J call TRBJ2-3, with 9 positions matching TRBD2. Trimming removed 2 bases from V and 5 bases from J; junction bases left unmatched: 2. This CDR3 is built from 14 residues. From germline, CDR1 is MNHEY and CDR2 SVGAGI. CDR3: CASSYLAGQDTQYF. Written as DNA, the CDR3 is TGTGCCAGCAGTTACCTAGCGGGGCAAGATACGCAGTATTTT.

The CDR3 sequence is CASSLYGQGYEQYF. CDR3 DNA sequence: TGTGCCAGCAGCCTATACGGACAGGGGTACGAGCAGTACTTC. This chain joins TRBV7-2 and TRBJ2-7; 9 nucleotides match TRBD1. CDR3 size: 14 residues. Germline lookup yields CDR1 SGHTA and CDR2 FQGNSA. V was clipped by 5 bases and J by 4 bases; unmatched bases: 6.

CDR3 DNA: TGTGCCAGCAGCCATCTAGCGGGAGGGGGTGAGCAGTACTTC. The encoded protein is CASSHLAGGGEQYF. The chain uses TRBV3-1 (or the pseudogene TRBV3-2) and TRBJ2-7; 12 bases are a match to TRBD2. Germline CDR1 and CDR2: LGHDT and YNNKEL (reference sequence). The CDR3 runs 14 residues. Trimming took 3 bases from V and 7 from J; bases not matched to a gene: 4.

This clone came up a few times. This chain connects TRBV18 to TRBJ2-7, with 10 nucleotides matching TRBD2. This CDR3 has 15 amino acids. Trimming took 4 bases from V and 1 from J; bases not matched to a gene: 4. CDR1 KGHSH and CDR2 LQKENI come from the germline V gene. In DNA, the CDR3 is TGTGCCAGCTCACGTCCGGGACTAGCGTCCTACGAGCAGTACTTC. It specifies CASSRPGLASYEQYF.

This chain connects TRBV7-9 to TRBJ1-6; D ambiguous. V was cut by 5 bases and J by 2 bases, with 7 bases left in between. The CDR3 length is 14 residues. Germline loops: CDR1 SEHNR, CDR2 FQNEAQ (reference sequence). CDR3 in DNA: TGTGCCAGCAGCCGAGACACCTATAATTCACCCCTCCACTTT. This gives the protein CASSRDTYNSPLHF.

The chain is built from TRBV7-9 and TRBJ1-3; D possibly corresponds to TRBD1 (5 bases). This CDR3 region has 14 residues. Germline V gene data show CDR1 as SEHNR and CDR2 as FQNEAQ (reference sequence). V was trimmed by 7 bases and J by 8 bases, leaving 18 bases between them. The CDR3 bases are TGTGCCAGCACCAGCCCAGGGCTCGCGGACACCATATATTTT. It encodes CASTSPGLADTIYF.

V and J are TRBV7-6 and TRBJ2-5, with 11 bases identical to TRBD2. The CDR3 has 16 amino acids. With V trimmed by 5 bases and J by 5 bases, 10 bases remained unmatched. Per the germline V gene, CDR1 is SGHVS and CDR2 is FNYEAQ. The CDR3 is CASSIGTSGVGETQYF. In DNA, the CDR3 is TGTGCCAGCAGCATCGGGACTAGCGGAGTGGGGGAGACCCAGTACTTC.

The chain links TRBV21-1 to TRBJ1-1. TRBV21-1 represents a pseudogene. The length of the CDR3 is 14 residues. The CDR3 DNA sequence: TGTGCCAGCAGCAAACCCTCTATGAACACTGAAGCTTTCTTT. Amino acid sequence: CASSKPSMNTEAFF.

The chain has TRBV7-3 and TRBJ2-2; 11 nucleotides line up with TRBD2. CDR1 is SGHTA, CDR2 FQGTGA, per germline. V lost 4 bases and J lost 10; bases outside the gene matches: 14. This CDR3 region has 17 residues. CDR3 sequence: CASSSIRKTSGEQELFF. The CDR3 DNA reads TGTGCCAGCAGCTCCATCCGAAAGACTAGCGGGGAACAGGAGCTGTTTTTT.

The J gene is TRBJ2-3, the V gene TRBV3-1 (or the pseudogene TRBV3-2), with D tentatively TRBD2 (7 bases). The germline gives CDR1 LGHDT, CDR2 YNNKEL (reference sequence). The CDR3 spans 17 residues. Trimming took 1 base from V and 3 from J, leaving 17 bases between them. CDR3 sequence: CASSQGLWGGATDTQYF. CDR3 in DNA: TGTGCCAGCAGCCAAGGGCTCTGGGGGGGCGCGACAGATACGCAGTATTTT.

V gene TRBV9 combines with J gene TRBJ2-7; D uncertain. Germline assignment: CDR1 SGDLS and CDR2 YYNGEE. CDR3 size: 14 residues. The ends were cut back, 0 bases at V and 1 base at J, with 8 bases in the middle. CDR3 loop: CASSVGASSYEQYF. Here the CDR3 DNA reads TGTGCCAGCAGCGTAGGGGCGAGTTCCTACGAGCAGTACTTC. The complete variable domain, with remaining parts taken from reference TRBV9 and TRBJ2-7, reads DSGVTQTPKHLITATGQRVTLRCSPRSGDLSVYWYQQSLDQGLQFLIQYYNGEERAKGNILERFSAQQFPDLHSELNLSSLELGDSALYFCASSVGASSYEQYFGPGTRLTVT.

The chain recombines TRBV12-3 or TRBV12-4 with TRBJ1-2, with 7 positions matching TRBD1. This CDR3 spans 12 amino acids. The V segment lost 7 bases and the J segment 7 bases; nucleotides outside the gene matches: 6. The CDR3 loop is CASMLYRGGYTF. In DNA form, the CDR3 reads TGTGCCAGCATGTTATACAGGGGTGGCTACACCTTC.

The sample holds a few counts of this clone. The chain uses TRBV7-9 and TRBJ2-7; 7 positions agree with TRBD1. Germline assignment: CDR1 SEHNR and CDR2 FQNEAQ (reference sequence). This CDR3 contains 15 residues. Trimming removed 4 bases from V and 0 bases from J; junction bases left unmatched: 6. In DNA, the CDR3 is TGTGCCAGCAGCTGGGACAGCCGATACTCCTACGAGCAGTACTTC. Amino acid sequence: CASSWDSRYSYEQYF.

The chain joins TRBV29-1 to TRBJ2-7, with 9 bases aligning to TRBD1. The J segment lost 0 bases and the V segment lost 4 bases, leaving 16 bases of the junction unmatched. Looked up from germline, CDR1 is SQVTM and CDR2 is ANQGSEA. The CDR3 loop spans 18 amino acids. The CDR3 spells CSVVGISAGDRVSYEQYF. Written as DNA, the CDR3 is TGCAGCGTTGTGGGTATATCAGCTGGGGACAGGGTCTCCTACGAGCAGTACTTC.

There are a few counts of this clone. V usage is TRBV6-2 or TRBV6-3 and J usage is TRBJ2-6, with TRBD2 identical over 8 bases. Trimming at V came to 4 bases and at J to 1 base, leaving 3 bases not matched to a gene. The length of the CDR3 is 16 residues. Germline V gene lookup returns CDR1 MNHEY and CDR2 SVGEGT. This chain's CDR3 is CASSSRLASGANVLTF. DNA of the CDR3: TGTGCCAGCAGTTCGAGACTAGCGTCTGGGGCCAACGTCCTGACTTTC.

This rearrangement joins TRBV24-1 to TRBJ2-1; perhaps TRBD2 as D (6 bases). V lost 4 bases to trimming and J lost 1 base, with 13 bases between them. Germline-derived CDR1 and CDR2 are KGHDR and SFDVKD. The CDR3 has 16 amino acids. CDR3 loop: CATSESNAGSYNEQFF. DNA for the CDR3: TGTGCCACCAGTGAGTCCAATGCGGGGTCCTACAATGAGCAGTTCTTC.

The V gene is TRBV6-2 or TRBV6-3, the J gene TRBJ2-6; a weak D match, TRBD2 (6 bases). Germline V gene sequence: CDR1 MNHEY, CDR2 SVGEGT. The CDR3 is made up of 15 amino acids. Trimming stripped 5 bases from V and 1 base from J, with 9 bases between. The CDR3, as DNA: TGTGCCAGCAGTCCGGGGGTTTCTGGGGCCAACGTCCTGACTTTC. It encodes CASSPGVSGANVLTF.